A selection of T cell receptor beta chains follows, all from one sample in a study of CD8 T cells in Susac syndrome. Each CDR3 protein is one row after TCRdb ran MiXCR on the immunoSEQ multiplex PCR reads. The repertoire consists of 180,000 or so distinct CDR3 sequences, with about 95% occurring once and the leading ten covering approximately 0.1%. The sample comprised CD4+ T cells from PBMCs. The source is a human donor in good health. Both conserved end residues are part of each CDR3. The D gene is left open where the match is weak. Size is stated for part of the rows, as once, few or many counts, or as a class when the clone is expanded.

J gene: TRBJ2-7; clone size: -; D gene: -; V gene: TRBV29-1; CDR3 protein: CSVGDRSYEQYF; CDR3 DNA: TGCAGCGTTGGTGACCGTTCCTACGAGCAGTACTTC
J gene: TRBJ2-7; clone size: once; D gene: -; V gene: TRBV3-1; CDR3 protein: CASSQVTVPTYEQYF; CDR3 DNA: TGTGCCAGCAGCCAAGTGACAGTACCGACCTACGAGCAGTACTTC
J gene: TRBJ1-1; clone size: -; D gene: -; V gene: TRBV20-1; CDR3 protein: CSASLGHLNTEAFF; CDR3 DNA: TGCAGTGCTTCATTGGGACACCTGAACACTGAAGCTTTCTTT
J gene: TRBJ2-2; clone size: -; D gene: -; V gene: TRBV13; CDR3 protein: CASSPPTGELFF; CDR3 DNA: TGTGCCAGCAGCCCCCCGACCGGGGAGCTGTTTTTT
J gene: TRBJ2-6; clone size: -; D gene: -; V gene: TRBV11-2; CDR3 protein: CASDSSFGANVLTF; CDR3 DNA: TGTGCCAGCGACTCCTCCTTTGGGGCCAACGTCCTGACTTTC
J gene: TRBJ1-2; clone size: -; D gene: -; V gene: TRBV27; CDR3 protein: CASSSVGDGNGYTF; CDR3 DNA: TGTGCCAGCAGCTCCGTTGGGGACGGGAATGGCTACACCTTC
J gene: TRBJ1-2; clone size: -; D gene: TRBD1; V gene: TRBV12-3/TRBV12-4; CDR3 protein: CASSFRRDSSGGYTF; CDR3 DNA: TGTGCCAGCAGTTTTAGAAGGGACAGCTCGGGCGGCTACACCTTC
J gene: TRBJ2-1; clone size: -; D gene: -; V gene: TRBV12-3/TRBV12-4; CDR3 protein: CASSKRVEKQFF; CDR3 DNA: TGTGCCAGCAGTAAGAGGGTGGAGAAGCAGTTCTTC
J gene: TRBJ1-5; clone size: -; D gene: TRBD1; V gene: TRBV20-1; CDR3 protein: CSAVGQAYNQPQHF; CDR3 DNA: TGCAGTGCTGTTGGACAGGCCTACAATCAGCCCCAGCATTTT
J gene: TRBJ1-4; clone size: -; D gene: -; V gene: TRBV4-1; CDR3 protein: CASSQDPRPIEKLFF; CDR3 DNA: TGCGCCAGCAGCCAAGATCCACGGCCCATCGAAAAACTGTTTTTT
J gene: TRBJ2-7; clone size: -; D gene: TRBD2; V gene: TRBV7-9; CDR3 protein: CASGKGLAVYEQYF; CDR3 DNA: TGTGCCAGCGGTAAGGGACTAGCGGTTTACGAGCAGTACTTC
J gene: TRBJ2-5; clone size: -; D gene: TRBD2; V gene: TRBV7-2; CDR3 protein: CASSQGQLRTSGERGTQYF; CDR3 DNA: TGTGCCAGCAGCCAGGGACAGCTTAGGACTAGCGGTGAACGGGGAACCCAGTACTTC
J gene: TRBJ2-5; clone size: -; D gene: -; V gene: TRBV15; CDR3 protein: CATSNTWETQYF; CDR3 DNA: TGTGCCACCAGCAATACCTGGGAGACCCAGTACTTC